These 10 T cell receptor beta chains share one sample of origin, sequenced in a study of CXCR3 chemokines and chemotherapy response in bladder cancer. MiXCR, applied by TCRdb to the PCR reads, yields one record per CDR3 protein. The data contain 7,500 to 9,500 distinct CDR3 sequences, approximately 12% of them singletons. Collection of the sample occurred from a patient whose treatment included neoadjuvant chemotherapy. All receptors derive from a human donor with bladder cancer that responded to neoadjuvant chemotherapy.

This clonotype was picked up a small number of times. The rearrangement uses TRBV9 and TRBJ1-1; D might be TRBD1 (5 bases). Between the trimmed V and J ends, which lost 0 bases and 2 bases, there was a span of 11 bases. Looked up from germline, CDR1 is SGDLS and CDR2 is YYNGEE. This CDR3 has 15 residues. In DNA, the CDR3 is TGTGCCAGCAGCGTAGCGGGGGGATATAACACTGAAGCTTTCTTT. This sequence encodes CASSVAGGYNTEAFF.

In this sample, this clonotype turned up many times. The J gene is TRBJ2-1, the V gene TRBV6-1, with D possibly TRBD2 on 6 matching bases. This CDR3 comprises 12 residues. From germline, CDR1 is MNHNS and CDR2 SASEGT. V was clipped by 11 bases and J by 9 bases, with 17 bases between them. The CDR3 loop is CASSRGSAEQFF. The CDR3 DNA reads TGTGCCTCGAGCCGGGGGTCTGCTGAGCAGTTCTTC.

This clonotype is medium-sized. The chain joins TRBV6-5 to TRBJ2-7; D is ambiguous. The V end was cut by 3 bases, the J end by 0 bases, with 12 bases between. This CDR3 contains 15 residues. Germline-derived CDR1 and CDR2 are MNHEY and SVGAGI. CDR3 loop: CASSYRAESSYEQYF. The CDR3, as DNA: TGTGCCAGCAGTTATCGGGCAGAAAGCTCCTACGAGCAGTACTTC.

This clonotype was counted at least ten times. V is TRBV6-1 and J is TRBJ2-2; TRBD1 matches at 9 bases. V trimming: 8 bases; J trimming: 2 bases; junction bases outside the gene matches: 9. The CDR3 consists of 16 residues. CDR1 is MNHNS, CDR2 SASEGT, per germline. For the CDR3, the DNA is TGTGCCAGCCGGTGGGGGACAGGGTTTAACACCGGGGAGCTGTTTTTT. Amino acids: CASRWGTGFNTGELFF.

This clonotype was observed a few times. The rearrangement links TRBV12-3 or TRBV12-4 to TRBJ1-1, with D perhaps matching TRBD1 (6 bases). The CDR3 spans 16 residues. V lost 5 bases to trimming and J lost 3 bases, with 19 bases between them. CDR3 residues: CASSPRGGIGDTEAFF. The CDR3 DNA sequence: TGTGCCAGCAGTCCCCGAGGGGGGATCGGGGACACTGAAGCTTTCTTT.

This clonotype appeared a few times. The chain recombines TRBV11-2 with TRBJ1-2; tentative D call: TRBD1 (5 bases). Deletions cut 5 bases from V and 6 bases from J, with 13 bases between. This CDR3 has 13 amino acids. From germline, CDR1 is SGHAT and CDR2 FQNNGV. CDR3 amino acids: CASSRSRGNGYTF. DNA of the CDR3: TGTGCCAGCAGCCGGAGCCGGGGGAATGGCTACACCTTC.

This clonotype was seen many times. The chain uses TRBV12-5 and TRBJ1-3; a weak D match, TRBD1 (5 bases). The CDR3 length is 15 residues. Germline V gene lookup returns CDR1 LGHNT and CDR2 FRNRAP. Trimming removed 2 bases at V and 0 bases at J, with 8 bases between. The CDR3 loop reads CASGLSGGSGNTIYF. CDR3 coding DNA: TGTGCTAGTGGTTTGAGCGGGGGCTCTGGAAACACCATATATTTT.

This clonotype was recorded many times. The chain combines TRBV10-3 with TRBJ2-7; no clear D gene. Trimming removed 11 bases at V and 5 bases at J, with 19 bases between. The CDR3 totals 13 residues. Germline CDR1 reads ENHRY; CDR2 reads SYGVKD. The CDR3 DNA sequence: TGTGCCTCCCGGTCCCGCCAAACCCACGAGCAGTACTTC. It yields the protein CASRSRQTHEQYF.

This clonotype was seen at least ten times. This chain joins TRBV30 and TRBJ2-7; 7 nucleotides agree with TRBD1. Germline CDR1 is GTSNPN and CDR2 is SVGIG (reference sequence). This CDR3 has 14 residues. The ends lost 4 bases at V and 1 base at J; junction bases unmatched: 7. The CDR3 sequence: CAWTAHRGSYEQYF. CDR3 DNA: TGTGCCTGGACCGCCCACAGGGGATCCTACGAGCAGTACTTC.

This clonotype was recorded at least ten times. This sequence joins TRBV18 and TRBJ2-5; D is perhaps TRBD2 (6 bases). V was cut by 4 bases and J by 2 bases, with 17 bases left in between. The CDR3 runs to 16 residues. CDR1 is KGHSH and CDR2 is LQKENI in the germline V gene. The CDR3 DNA reads TGTGCCAGCTCACGGACTAATCCCGGGGTACAAGAGACCCAGTACTTC. Residues: CASSRTNPGVQETQYF.